The entry that follows covers one T cell receptor (beta chain) sequence. This record belongs to a study of blood T cell repertoires in COVID-19. Only in-frame clones appear in the TCRdb table, and some are missing; sequencing was by immunoSEQ multiplex PCR. The table lists approximately 86,000 clones, around 85% of them singletons, with around 3.7% in the top ten. Germline trimming cut 4 bases from V and 6 bases from J; bases unmatched to any gene: 9. CDR1 is SGHRS and CDR2 is YFSETQ in the germline V gene. The length of the CDR3 is 15 residues. The chain carries TRBV5-1 and TRBJ1-5, with 8 bases lining up with TRBD1. The sequenced sample consisted of peripheral blood. This TCR came from a man aged 50-59 years with acute or convalescent COVID-19. Here the CDR3 DNA reads TGCGCCAGCAGCCCATATGCAGGGGGCGGTCAGCCCCAGCATTTT. It specifies CASSPYAGGGQPQHF.